This T cell receptor beta chain was retrieved from a study of blood T cell repertoires in COVID-19. The overall study: The cDNA or gDNA used as material had been derived from T cells, B-cell-depleted T cells, or PBMCs.

CDR3 size: 16 residues. Trimming shortened V by 0 bases and J by 0 bases, and 11 bases separated the two germline ends. CDR1 and CDR2 from the germline V gene are SGDLS and YYNGEE. In the source study's methods: Nucleated cell counts were estimated from reference gene primer amplification. Sequencing was performed with immunoSEQ multiplex PCR; in TCRdb, only in-frame clones are kept and a portion is missing. Clonal size and the V and J genes are those of that table, whereas D and trimming came from the DNA. The sample includes approximately 50,000 clones, approximately 88% of them seen just once. Material: peripheral blood. The TCR originated in a human donor in a cohort sampled during active COVID-19. The genes are TRBV9 and TRBJ2-3; tentative D call: TRBD2 (5 bases). The CDR3, as DNA: TGTGCCAGCAGCGTAGGTCCTAGCTCTAGCACAGATACGCAGTATTTT. Protein sequence: CASSVGPSSSTDTQYF.